This T cell receptor (beta chain) was identified in a study of blood T cell repertoires in COVID-19. In the original processing: Reference gene primers were amplified, and this amplification served to estimate nucleated cell counts. Generated by immunoSEQ multiplex PCR, the TCRdb table keeps only in-frame clones and is missing some. V, J and clone size reflect that table, while D and trimming were determined from the DNA. The sample has around 250,000 clones; 80% to 85% are singletons. The V gene's germline CDR1 is SGHNT and CDR2 YYREEE (reference sequence). The J segment lost 4 bases and the V segment lost 4 bases, leaving 12 bases of the junction unmatched. The CDR3 spans 16 residues.

This rearrangement joins TRBV5-4 to TRBJ2-3, with TRBD2 identical over 7 bases. The sample consisted of peripheral blood. The sequence was obtained from a woman between 40 and 50 years old who had recovered from COVID-19. CDR3 nucleotides: TGTGCCAGCAGCCCGTGGACTAGTAGGGATGCAGATACGCAGTATTTT. Protein product: CASSPWTSRDADTQYF.